The 7 T cell receptor beta chains given below trace back to one sample, sequenced in a study of blood T cell repertoires in COVID-19 (dated by TCRdb to 2018 to 2020). The method behind the library was the immunoSEQ multiplex PCR assay. TCRdb took over this immuneACCESS table, retaining in-frame rearrangements with V and J assigned. Such tables are incomplete; in checked studies, under half of the missing clones stem from an unresolved V gene, and the remainder is unexplained. This sample has 150,000 to 200,000 clones in its table, and around nine tenths of those were observed once. About 2% of the sample belongs to the ten largest clones. The specimen sequenced was peripheral blood. All receptors come from a man aged 65-85 years with active or convalescent COVID-19.

The CDR3 region has the DNA TGTGCCAGCAGCCCCCCACCTACGGGGGGCCCTACAGATACGCAGTATTTT. Residues: CASSPPPTGGPTDTQYF. V and J are TRBV5-4 and TRBJ2-3; tentatively, D is TRBD2 (7 bases). The CDR3 length is 17 residues. Germline CDR1 and CDR2: SGHNT and YYREEE (reference sequence). V lost 4 bases, J lost 3 bases, and 21 bases lay in between.

J is TRBJ2-1 and V is TRBV6-5, with D maybe TRBD2 (5 bases). The V end was cut by 2 bases, the J end by 6 bases, with 8 bases between. The CDR3 extends over 13 amino acids. The germline V gene encodes CDR1 MNHEY and CDR2 SVGAGI. CDR3 DNA sequence: TGTGCCAGCAGTTACCCTAGCATCAATGAGCAGTTCTTC. This translates into CASSYPSINEQFF.

The chain couples TRBV30 to TRBJ2-1; unclear D gene. From germline, CDR1 is GTSNPN and CDR2 SVGIG (reference sequence). The CDR3 loop spans 11 amino acids. V lost 7 bases, J lost 5 bases, and 9 bases lay in between. CDR3 residues: CAYSENNEQFF. CDR3 DNA sequence: TGTGCCTACTCTGAGAACAATGAGCAGTTCTTC.

V usage is TRBV6-5 and J usage is TRBJ1-6; the D gene is possibly TRBD1 (5 bases). V lost 6 bases, J lost 11 bases, and 17 bases lay in between. Germline V CDR1 and CDR2: MNHEY, SVGAGI. This CDR3 spans 14 amino acids. The CDR3 reads CASSRWAGITPLHF. The DNA of the CDR3 is TGTGCCAGCAGCAGATGGGCAGGGATTACACCCCTCCACTTT.

The chain recombines TRBV7-2 with TRBJ1-1; a possible D gene is TRBD1 (6 bases). This CDR3 has 14 amino acids. Trimming stripped 2 bases from V and 4 bases from J, with 11 bases between. CDR1 is SGHTA, CDR2 FQGNSA, per germline. CDR3 in amino acids: CASSLQLGATEAFF. The CDR3 DNA follows: TGTGCCAGCAGCTTACAATTGGGGGCCACTGAAGCTTTCTTT.

The chain recombines TRBV5-6 with TRBJ1-4; D possibly corresponds to TRBD1 (5 bases). The germline V gene has CDR1 SGHDT and CDR2 YYEEEE. The CDR3 has 16 residues. Between the trimmed V and J ends, which lost 2 bases and 0 bases, there was a span of 11 bases. CDR3 region: CASSLIQTATNEKLFF. The DNA for the CDR3 is TGTGCCAGCAGCTTAATTCAGACAGCAACTAATGAAAAACTGTTTTTT.

This chain joins TRBV19 and TRBJ2-5; D is possibly TRBD2 (6 bases). Germline V lookup: CDR1 LNHDA, CDR2 SQIVND (reference sequence). V shed 2 bases and J shed 6 bases, with 16 bases lying between them. This CDR3 spans 15 amino acids. The CDR3 loop is CASSISGASVQTQYF. The CDR3 DNA follows: TGTGCCAGTAGTATAAGTGGGGCTAGCGTACAGACCCAGTACTTC.